This T cell receptor beta chain was identified in a study of T cells after yellow fever vaccination. Notes on the study in general: CD4 and CD8 compartments shared a small share of clonotypes. A secondary response was less intense yet reached its peak sooner, at day 5 versus 15. Abundant bulk-population clonotypes could contaminate the FACS-sorted repertoires.

Making TCR cDNA involved 5'RACE template switching, which added UMIs and a universal primer site. TCRdb reprocessed the 5' RACE reads with MiXCR, giving one entry per CDR3 protein. Seen here are 400,000 or so distinct CDR3 sequences, 18% observed once, and the top ten hold about a sixth. Comments on this clonotype: Its antigen is undetermined.

CDR3 length: 14 amino acids. Germline V gene sequence: CDR1 SGDLS, CDR2 YYNGEE. V shed 3 bases and J shed 2 bases, with 10 bases lying between them. Sequencing used PBMCs, obtained before the yellow fever booster vaccination. The chain recombines TRBV9 with TRBJ2-3, with D tentatively TRBD1 (6 bases). The sequence came from a man aged 18 to 29 who received the YFV17D yellow fever vaccine. CDR3 coding DNA: TGTGCCAGCAGCGCGGACAGAGCCACAGATACGCAGTATTTT. Translating gives CASSADRATDTQYF.